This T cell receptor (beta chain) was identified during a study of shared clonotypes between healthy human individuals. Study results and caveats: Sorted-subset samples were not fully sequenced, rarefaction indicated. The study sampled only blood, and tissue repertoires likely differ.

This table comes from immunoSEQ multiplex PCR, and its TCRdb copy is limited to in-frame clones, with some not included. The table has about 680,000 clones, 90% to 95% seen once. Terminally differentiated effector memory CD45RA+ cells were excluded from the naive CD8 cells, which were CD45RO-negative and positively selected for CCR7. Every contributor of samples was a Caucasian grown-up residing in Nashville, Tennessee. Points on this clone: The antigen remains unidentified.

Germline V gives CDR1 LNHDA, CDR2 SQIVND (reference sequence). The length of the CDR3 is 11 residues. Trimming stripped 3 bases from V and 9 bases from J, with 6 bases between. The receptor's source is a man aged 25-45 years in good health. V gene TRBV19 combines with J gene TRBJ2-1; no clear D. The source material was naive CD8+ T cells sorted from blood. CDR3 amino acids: CASSIFTEQFF. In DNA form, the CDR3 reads TGTGCCAGTAGTATTTTCACTGAGCAGTTCTTC.